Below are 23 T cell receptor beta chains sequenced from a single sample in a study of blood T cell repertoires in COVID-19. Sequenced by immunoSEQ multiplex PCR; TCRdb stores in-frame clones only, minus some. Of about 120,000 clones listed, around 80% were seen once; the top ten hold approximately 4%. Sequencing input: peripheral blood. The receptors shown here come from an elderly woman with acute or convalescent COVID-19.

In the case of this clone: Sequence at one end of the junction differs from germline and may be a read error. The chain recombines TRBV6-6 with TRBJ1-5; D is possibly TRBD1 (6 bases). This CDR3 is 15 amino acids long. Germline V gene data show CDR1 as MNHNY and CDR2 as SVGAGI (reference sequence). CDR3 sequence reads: CASSYSVAGAQPQHF. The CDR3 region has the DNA TGTGCCAGCAGTTACTCGGTTGCAGGGGCTCAGCCCCAACATTTT.

The CDR3, as DNA: TGTGCCAGTAGTAGGGGGCTAGCGGGGGACCAAGAGACCCAGTACTTC. Translation: CASSRGLAGDQETQYF. V gene TRBV19 combines with J gene TRBJ2-5; the match to TRBD2 covers 10 bases. The CDR3 is made up of 16 amino acids. V lost 4 bases and J lost 0; bases outside the gene matches: 5. Germline V lookup: CDR1 LNHDA, CDR2 SQIVND (reference sequence).

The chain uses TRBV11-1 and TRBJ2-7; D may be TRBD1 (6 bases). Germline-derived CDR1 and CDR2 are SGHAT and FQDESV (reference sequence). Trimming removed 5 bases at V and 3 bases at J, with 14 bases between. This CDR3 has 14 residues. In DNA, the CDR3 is TGTGCCAGCAGCCCACGGGACAACAGCTACGAGCAGTACTTC. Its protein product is CASSPRDNSYEQYF.

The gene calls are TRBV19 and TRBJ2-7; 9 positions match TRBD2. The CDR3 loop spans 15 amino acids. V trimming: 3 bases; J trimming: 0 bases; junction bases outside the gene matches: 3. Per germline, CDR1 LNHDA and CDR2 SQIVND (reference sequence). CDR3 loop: CASSMATSGSYEQYF. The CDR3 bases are TGTGCCAGTAGTATGGCGACTAGCGGCTCCTACGAGCAGTACTTC.

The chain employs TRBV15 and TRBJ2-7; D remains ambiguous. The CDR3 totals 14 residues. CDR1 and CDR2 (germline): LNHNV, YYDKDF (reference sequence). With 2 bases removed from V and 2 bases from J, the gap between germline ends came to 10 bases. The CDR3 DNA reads TGTGCCACCAGCAGAAATTACAGCCCCTACGAGCAGTACTTC. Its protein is CATSRNYSPYEQYF.

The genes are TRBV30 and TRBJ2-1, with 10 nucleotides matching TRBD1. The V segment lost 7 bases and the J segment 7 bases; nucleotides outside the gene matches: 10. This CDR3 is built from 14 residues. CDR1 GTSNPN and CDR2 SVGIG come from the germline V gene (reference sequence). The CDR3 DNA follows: TGTGCCTCCGAACGACAGGGGGCTAAGAATGAGCAGTTCTTC. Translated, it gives CASERQGAKNEQFF.

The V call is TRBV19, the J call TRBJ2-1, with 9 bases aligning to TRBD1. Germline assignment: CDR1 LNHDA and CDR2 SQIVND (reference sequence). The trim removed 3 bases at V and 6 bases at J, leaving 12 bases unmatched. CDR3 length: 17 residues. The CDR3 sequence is CASSITGGPNVGNEQFF. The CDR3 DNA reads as TGTGCCAGTAGTATTACAGGGGGCCCTAACGTAGGCAATGAGCAGTTCTTC. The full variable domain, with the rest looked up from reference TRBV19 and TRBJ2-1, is DGGITQSPKYLFRKEGQNVTLSCEQNLNHDAMYWYRQDPGQGLRLIYYSQIVNDFQKGDIAEGYSVSREKKESFPLTVTSAQKNPTAFYLCASSITGGPNVGNEQFFGPGTRLTVL.

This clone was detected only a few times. In DNA form, the CDR3 reads TGTGCCAGCAGCTATGGACAGGGGGCTTTAGGCTACACCTTC. It encodes CASSYGQGALGYTF. The chain links TRBV28 to TRBJ1-2, with 11 nucleotides matching TRBD1. With 6 bases clipped from V and 8 bases from J, the junction kept 8 bases outside the gene matches. The germline V gene has CDR1 MDHEN and CDR2 SYDVKM. The CDR3 length is 14 residues.

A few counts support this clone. CDR3 bases: TGTGCCAGCAGCCTGGGACTCCTGAACACTGAAGCTTTCTTT. Translation gives CASSLGLLNTEAFF. The chain couples TRBV5-5 to TRBJ1-1, with D perhaps TRBD1 (5 bases). The CDR3 loop spans 14 amino acids. V lost 4 bases and J lost 0, with 10 bases in between. Germline CDR1 is SGHKS and CDR2 is YYEKEE (reference sequence). The full variable domain, with the rest looked up from reference TRBV5-5 and TRBJ1-1, is DAGVTQSPTHLIKTRGQQVTLRCSPISGHKSVSWYQQVLGQGPQFIFQYYEKEERGRGNFPDRFSARQFPNYSSELNVNALLLGDSALYLCASSLGLLNTEAFFGQGTRLTVV.

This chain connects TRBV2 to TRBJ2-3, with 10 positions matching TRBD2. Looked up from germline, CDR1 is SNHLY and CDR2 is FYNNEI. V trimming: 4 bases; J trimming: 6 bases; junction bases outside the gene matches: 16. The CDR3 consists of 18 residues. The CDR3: CASSGGSGRLSGRDTQYF. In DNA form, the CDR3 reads TGTGCCAGCAGTGGGGGTAGCGGGAGGCTCTCCGGCCGGGATACGCAGTATTTT.

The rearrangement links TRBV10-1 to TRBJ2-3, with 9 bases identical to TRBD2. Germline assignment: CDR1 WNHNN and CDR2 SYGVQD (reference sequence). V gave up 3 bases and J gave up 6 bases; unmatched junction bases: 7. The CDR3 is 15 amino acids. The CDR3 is CASSDSLAGRDTQYF. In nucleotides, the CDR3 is TGCGCCAGCAGTGACTCACTAGCGGGCAGGGATACGCAGTATTTT.

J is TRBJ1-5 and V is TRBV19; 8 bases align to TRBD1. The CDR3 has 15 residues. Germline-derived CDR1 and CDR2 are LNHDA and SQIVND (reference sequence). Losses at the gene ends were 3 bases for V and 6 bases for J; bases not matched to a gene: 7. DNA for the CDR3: TGTGCCAGTAGTATGATCAGGGGGCGAGGTCAGCCCCAGCATTTT. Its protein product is CASSMIRGRGQPQHF.

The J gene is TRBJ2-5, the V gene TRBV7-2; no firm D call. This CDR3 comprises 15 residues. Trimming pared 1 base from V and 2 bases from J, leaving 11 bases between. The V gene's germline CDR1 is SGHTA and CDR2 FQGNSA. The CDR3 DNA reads TGTGCCAGCAGCTTAGGATACCAGCGACAAGAGACCCAGTACTTC. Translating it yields CASSLGYQRQETQYF.

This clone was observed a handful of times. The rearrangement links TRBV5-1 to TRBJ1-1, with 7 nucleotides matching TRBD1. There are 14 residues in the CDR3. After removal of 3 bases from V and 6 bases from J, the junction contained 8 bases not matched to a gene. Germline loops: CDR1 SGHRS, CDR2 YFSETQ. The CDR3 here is CASSSQTGTPEAFF. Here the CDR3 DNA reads TGCGCCAGCAGCTCCCAGACAGGGACCCCTGAAGCTTTCTTT.

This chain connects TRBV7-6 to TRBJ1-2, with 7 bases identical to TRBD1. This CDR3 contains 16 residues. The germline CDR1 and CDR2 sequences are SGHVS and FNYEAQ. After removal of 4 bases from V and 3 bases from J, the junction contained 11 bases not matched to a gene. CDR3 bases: TGTGCCAGCAGCTCCGCAATATACAGGGGTGACTATGGCTACACCTTC. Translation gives CASSSAIYRGDYGYTF.

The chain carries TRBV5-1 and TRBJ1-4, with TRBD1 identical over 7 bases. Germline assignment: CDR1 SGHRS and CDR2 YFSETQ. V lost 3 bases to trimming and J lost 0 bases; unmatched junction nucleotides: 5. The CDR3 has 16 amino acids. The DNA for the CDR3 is TGCGCCAGCAGCTCGACAGGGAGCGCAACTAATGAAAAACTGTTTTTT. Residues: CASSSTGSATNEKLFF. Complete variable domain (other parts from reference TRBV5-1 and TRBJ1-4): KAGVTQTPRYLIKTRGQQVTLSCSPISGHRSVSWYQQTPGQGLQFLFEYFSETQRNKGNFPGRFSGRQFSNSRSEMNVSTLELGDSALYLCASSSTGSATNEKLFFGSGTQLSVL.

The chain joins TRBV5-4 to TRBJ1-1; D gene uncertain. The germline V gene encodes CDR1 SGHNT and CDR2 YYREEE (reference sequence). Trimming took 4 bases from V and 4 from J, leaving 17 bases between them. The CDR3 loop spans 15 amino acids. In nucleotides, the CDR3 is TGTGCCAGCAGCGCGATATCGGCGGAGGGCACTGAAGCTTTCTTT. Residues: CASSAISAEGTEAFF.

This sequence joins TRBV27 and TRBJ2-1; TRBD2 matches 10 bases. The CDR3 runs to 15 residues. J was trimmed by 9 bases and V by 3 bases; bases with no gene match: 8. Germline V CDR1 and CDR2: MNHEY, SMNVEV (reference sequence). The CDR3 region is CASSFGLAGVSEQFF. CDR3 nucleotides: TGTGCCAGCAGTTTCGGCCTAGCGGGAGTTTCTGAGCAGTTCTTC.

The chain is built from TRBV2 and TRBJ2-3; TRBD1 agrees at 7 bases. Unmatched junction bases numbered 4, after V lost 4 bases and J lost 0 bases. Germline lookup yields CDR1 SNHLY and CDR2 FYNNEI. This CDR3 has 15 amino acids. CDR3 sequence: CASSARDSSTDTQYF. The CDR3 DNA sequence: TGTGCCAGCAGTGCCCGGGACAGCAGCACAGATACGCAGTATTTT.

The CDR3 DNA follows: TGTGCCACTAGCGGGAGGCCTCCTGAAGGGGAGCAGTTCTTC. Residues: CATSGRPPEGEQFF. The chain uses TRBV19 and TRBJ2-1; 11 positions match TRBD2. The germline V gene encodes CDR1 LNHDA and CDR2 SQIVND (reference sequence). This CDR3 has 14 residues. Trimming took 10 bases from V and 10 from J; bases not matched to a gene: 12.

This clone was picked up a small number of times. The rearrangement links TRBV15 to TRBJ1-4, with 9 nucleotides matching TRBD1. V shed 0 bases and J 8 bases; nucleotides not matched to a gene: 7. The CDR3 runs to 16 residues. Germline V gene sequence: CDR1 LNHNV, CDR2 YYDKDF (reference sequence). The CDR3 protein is CATSRDRTGGREKLFF. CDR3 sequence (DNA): TGTGCCACCAGCAGAGATAGAACAGGGGGCCGCGAAAAACTGTTTTTT.

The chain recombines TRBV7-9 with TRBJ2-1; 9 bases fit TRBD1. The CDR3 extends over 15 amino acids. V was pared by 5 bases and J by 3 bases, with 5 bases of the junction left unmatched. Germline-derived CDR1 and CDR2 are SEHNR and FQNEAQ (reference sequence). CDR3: CASSIRTGDYNEQFF. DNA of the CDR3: TGTGCCAGCAGCATCAGGACAGGGGACTACAATGAGCAGTTCTTC.

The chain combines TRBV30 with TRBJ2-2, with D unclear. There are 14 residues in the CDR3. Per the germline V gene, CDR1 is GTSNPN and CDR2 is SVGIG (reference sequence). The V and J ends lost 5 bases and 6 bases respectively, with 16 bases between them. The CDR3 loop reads CAWGRTVMAGELFF. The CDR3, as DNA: TGTGCCTGGGGACGAACGGTCATGGCCGGGGAGCTGTTTTTT.